This T cell receptor beta chain was obtained from a study of a mutant IDH1 vaccine in newly diagnosed glioma. Whole-study context: Patients were pretreated with radiotherapy, temozolomide, or both, mostly both.

Study-level points and caveats: Vaccine-induced responses were seen in 93.3% of patients, spanning several MHC alleles.

Sequencing was performed with immunoSEQ multiplex PCR; in TCRdb, only in-frame clones are kept and a portion is missing. The sample carries tens of thousands of clones, about 91% recorded once. This CDR3 has 14 amino acids. Per germline, CDR1 LNHNV and CDR2 YYDKDF (reference sequence). Trimming stripped 0 bases from V and 6 bases from J, with 9 bases between. This clone was picked up a small number of times. Antigen specificity is unknown. This sample's time point: baseline, week 1 (first vaccination visit). The treatment here: pre-vaccination baseline after standard-of-care therapy. The TCR was taken from a man in his forties or fifties with glioma. The sequenced sample was PBMCs, obtained from a glioma patient treated with radiotherapy, temozolomide or both. The chain has TRBV15 and TRBJ1-5; the D is unclear. CDR3 sequence: CATSRDSRGQPQHF. The CDR3 DNA sequence: TGTGCCACCAGCAGAGATAGTCGGGGTCAGCCCCAGCATTTT.